These T cell receptor beta chains were read from a single sample in a study of OX40 agonist ivuxolimab in advanced cancers. Profiling relied on immunoSEQ multiplex PCR, and the TCRdb table lists in-frame clones only, not all of them. Of roughly 140,000 clones listed, around 94% are singletons. The sequences come from CD4+ or CD8+ T cells sorted from blood, collected in a trial of the OX40 agonist ivuxolimab. These receptors all come from an adult with an advanced solid tumor such as melanoma, head and neck, liver or kidney cancer. The conserved cysteine and the conserved F or W are not part of the CDR3 here. Fields, in order: clone size, V gene, CDR3 protein. Clone size is given for some rows only: seen once, a few or many times, or a class if the clone is expanded.

-,TRBV6-6,ATKDRAYSNQPQH
-,TRBV5-1,ASSLESGANYGYT
-,TRBV2,ASSAFSGLAGGLGDTQY
-,TRBV5-4,ASSPITGTEAF
-,TRBV10-2,ASTTGLAGGNGYEQF
-,TRBV7-2,ASSLRGGGQNYGYT
-,TRBV5-1,ASSEQVGNQPQH
once,TRBV4-3,ASSQGMGSEAF
-,TRBV6-6,ASSVRGNTEAF
-,TRBV4-1,ASSQDLRGKQTQY
-,TRBV9,ASSLDNPTYNEQF
-,TRBV7-6,ASSLGQGVGEAF
-,TRBV27,ASSRGQATNEQF
-,TRBV10-2,ASSDNTEAF
-,TRBV27,ASSLLGQGALYTEAF
-,TRBV6-1,ASSTVDRRNTEAF
-,TRBV4-3,ASSQDHRSYEQY
-,TRBV12-5,ASGNPGGFGSNEQF
-,TRBV5-1,ASSRGTRQETQY
-,TRBV19,ASSISSSSSTDTQY
-,TRBV15,ATSRDNRVEEEKLF
-,TRBV18,ASSSRQSQSSTDTQY
-,TRBV28,ASSLGGSSNQPQH
-,TRBV7-9,ASTSLGRETQY
-,TRBV18,ASSPVQGQPQH
once,TRBV7-2,ASSLGRGSYGYT